What follows describes a single T cell receptor (beta chain). Its antigen is unidentified. The tissue used was unsorted bulk material of about 19-31 mg. RNA and DNA were co-extracted from it with the AllPrep DNA/RNA mini kit. Per the germline V gene, CDR1 is SGHAT and CDR2 is FQDESV (reference sequence). The CDR3 is 18 amino acids. The ends were cut back, 4 bases at V and 1 base at J, with 21 bases in the middle. This record comes from a study of tumor-infiltrating lymphocytes in primary liver carcinoma. Study summary: Those enrolled were patients of both sexes, who were aged 30 to 69 years. Study conclusions and caveats: Compared with tumor region pairs, tumor-adjacent and tumor-blood pairs overlapped less. Top-250-clone fractions were significantly higher in tumors than in blood (p = 0.039). Only about 7.5-24% of top clones spanned all five tumor regions.

Synthesis of TCR beta cDNA was carried out from 500 ng total RNA with a constant-region primer. Libraries covering TCR beta were generated through three nested multiplex PCR rounds (using a slightly modified ARM-PCR). Use of TRBV1-TRBV30 forward primers with a C-beta reverse primer characterized the first two PCR rounds, which lasted roughly 9 cycles each. A single record per CDR3 protein comes from TCRdb applying MiXCR to the multiplex PCR reads. This sample has more than 45,000 distinct CDR3 sequences, with 70% to 80% found just once. Sequencing was performed on liver tumor tissue from sampling region 5. The subset was: tumor region T5, tumor centre. The V and J genes are TRBV11-1 and TRBJ2-3, with no clear D. The receptor's source is a man aged 40-55 years with primary liver carcinoma and hepatitis B virus infection. CDR3 loop: CASSSGSSVRARTDTQYF. CDR3 sequence (DNA): TGTGCCAGCAGCTCTGGAAGCTCTGTTCGAGCCCGCACAGATACGCAGTATTTT.